This T cell receptor beta chain is drawn from a study of CD8+ T cells in alopecia areata. The CDR3 length is 15 residues. J lost 0 bases, V lost 2 bases, and 2 bases had no gene match. CDR1 SGDLS and CDR2 YYNGEE come from the germline V gene. TCR sequencing used cDNA made by reverse transcription of extracted RNA. Measured with immunoSEQ multiplex PCR; TCRdb has only the in-frame clones, and not every one. The table records 20,000 to 30,000 clones, roughly 52% of them present only once. Specimens obtained from alopecia areata patients comprised lesional scalp punch biopsies and peripheral blood. CD4+ and CD8+ T cells were sorted from PBMCs stained for CD3, CD4 and CD8. By share, this clone ranks as medium-sized. Its matching antigen is unknown. Whole-study results and caveats: TCR sharing was clearer in mice than between patients, perhaps partly owing to patient HLA diversity.

Sequenced sample: NKG2D-high CD8+ T cells sorted from blood. The rearrangement links TRBV9 to TRBJ1-3; 7 bases are shared with TRBD1. The clonotype originates from a human donor with alopecia areata. CDR3 in amino acids: CASSVGQPSGNTIYF. The CDR3 DNA sequence: TGTGCCAGCAGCGTGGGACAGCCCTCTGGAAACACCATATATTTT. Together with reference TRBV9 and TRBJ1-3, the CDR3 gives the full variable domain: DSGVTQTPKHLITATGQRVTLRCSPRSGDLSVYWYQQSLDQGLQFLIQYYNGEERAKGNILERFSAQQFPDLHSELNLSSLELGDSALYFCASSVGQPSGNTIYFGEGSWLTVV.